Listed here are 4 T cell receptor beta chains from one sample, sequenced in a study of blood T cell repertoires in COVID-19. Produced via immunoSEQ multiplex PCR; TCRdb's table is partial and in-frame only. The sample contains some 270,000 clones, roughly 86% of which appear only once. The specimen was peripheral blood. Receptors originate from a woman aged 55-69 years who had recovered from COVID-19.

V and J are TRBV9 and TRBJ2-1, with D perhaps matching TRBD1 (5 bases). The V gene lost 2 bases and the J gene lost 10 bases, with 19 bases spanning the gap. The CDR3 is made up of 15 amino acids. Germline loops: CDR1 SGDLS, CDR2 YYNGEE. The CDR3 sequence is CASSVRVNPTTEQFF. The CDR3 nucleotides read TGTGCCAGCAGCGTCAGGGTCAACCCCACTACGGAGCAGTTCTTC.

The chain couples TRBV7-3 to TRBJ2-5; 14 bases are a match to TRBD2. The CDR3 is 16 amino acids. Germline assignment: CDR1 SGHTA and CDR2 FQGTGA. With V trimmed by 3 bases and J by 1 base, 1 base remained unmatched. The CDR3 coding sequence is TGTGCCAGCAGCTTCGGACTAGCGGGGGGCCAAGAGACCCAGTACTTC. Translation: CASSFGLAGGQETQYF.

The V gene is TRBV19, the J gene TRBJ1-6; no firm D call. CDR3 length: 17 residues. The V and J ends lost 3 bases and 0 bases respectively, with 12 bases between them. Germline V gives CDR1 LNHDA, CDR2 SQIVND (reference sequence). CDR3 region: CASSIGQASSYNSPLHF. The CDR3 DNA reads TGTGCCAGTAGTATTGGGCAGGCCAGCTCCTATAATTCACCCCTCCACTTT.

In its sample, this clone was seen once. V is TRBV13 and J is TRBJ2-3; D is perhaps TRBD2 (5 bases). With 4 bases removed from V and 6 bases from J, the gap between germline ends came to 14 bases. This CDR3 has 14 residues. Germline V gene sequence: CDR1 PRHDT, CDR2 FYEKMQ (reference sequence). The CDR3 sequence: CASSSSLSSDTQYF. The CDR3, as DNA: TGTGCCAGCAGCTCTTCCTTGTCTAGCGATACGCAGTATTTT.